This entry features one TCR beta chain sequence. The antigen remains unidentified. TCRdb re-called the 5' RACE reads through MiXCR, storing one row per CDR3 protein. Of hundreds of thousands of distinct CDR3 sequences in the sample, roughly 18% were seen once. This CDR3 has 13 amino acids. V was pared by 5 bases and J by 2 bases, with 1 base of the junction left unmatched. Germline loops: CDR1 SGHTA, CDR2 FQGTGA. This sample stems from a study of T-cell memory formation after mild COVID-19. Whole-study results and caveats: Largely, contracting CD4+ clones fell within CM and EM, and contracting CD8+ clones within EMRA.

This TCR derives from an adult woman who had mild COVID-19 (a few samples of this study predate the infection). Cell type and time point are not known. The chain is built from TRBV7-3 and TRBJ2-5; 8 positions agree with TRBD2. Sequencing used PBMCs or a T cell subset sorted from them (not recorded which). This chain's CDR3 is CASSVAGQETQYF. The CDR3 DNA reads TGTGCCAGCAGCGTAGCGGGGCAAGAGACCCAGTACTTC.